The rows below give T cell receptor beta chains drawn from one sample of a study of blood T cell repertoires in COVID-19. Libraries were prepared by immunoSEQ multiplex PCR; TCRdb keeps only in-frame clonotypes and omits some of them. The sample has around 100,000 clones; approximately 84% are singletons. The sample taken for sequencing was peripheral blood. The source is a human donor in a cohort sampled during active COVID-19. The CDR3 runs from the conserved cysteine through the conserved F or W. The D gene is left open where the match is weak. Clone size is shown for a subset of rows, as once, few, many or a class of expanded clone.

>TRBV4-1|TRBJ1-1|.|.
TGCGCCAGCAGCCTAAGAAGGGGAAACACTGAAGCTTTCTTT
CASSLRRGNTEAFF
>TRBV7-2|TRBJ2-1|TRBD2|once
TGTGCCAGCAGCCCACTGGGGAGGGGAAGTGAGCAGTTCTTC
CASSPLGRGSEQFF
>TRBV6-1|TRBJ2-1|TRBD2|.
TGTGCCAGCAGTGAGACTTGGGGGGGGTCCTACAATGAGCAGTTCTTC
CASSETWGGSYNEQFF
>TRBV6-5|TRBJ2-3|.|.
TGTGCCAGCAGCCCGCCGGGGTTGGATACGCAGTATTTT
CASSPPGLDTQYF
>TRBV5-1|TRBJ2-3|TRBD2|.
TGCGCCAGCAGCATTGGTCTAGCGGGAAGCACAGATACGCAGTATTTT
CASSIGLAGSTDTQYF
>TRBV11-3|TRBJ2-3|.|.
TGTGCCAGCAGCCAACAGTCTGATACGCAGTATTTT
CASSQQSDTQYF
>TRBV7-9|TRBJ1-2|.|.
TGTGCCAGCTCCCCGGGGGGGGTGATGCAAGATGGCTACACCTTC
CASSPGGVMQDGYTF
>TRBV5-1|TRBJ2-7|.|.
TGCGCCAGCAGCTTGTCCGGGGGATCCTACGAGCAGTACTTC
CASSLSGGSYEQYF
>TRBV15|TRBJ2-5|.|.
TGTGCCACCAGCAGAGGGGGCGGGATAGAGACCCAGTACTTC
CATSRGGGIETQYF
>TRBV2|TRBJ2-7|.|once
TGTGCCAGCAGTGGGTCAGGGCTGTGGGAGCAGTACTTC
CASSGSGLWEQYF
>TRBV6-5|TRBJ1-3|.|medium-sized
TGTGCCAGCAGTTACTCGGAGGGCTCTGGAAACACCATATATTTT
CASSYSEGSGNTIYF
>TRBV20-1|TRBJ1-2|.|.
TGCAGTGCTAGTTGGGGCTCCTATGGTGGCTACACCTTC
CSASWGSYGGYTF
>TRBV30|TRBJ1-1|.|.
TGTGCCTGGGCCTCGTCTACCACTGAAGCTTTCTTT
CAWASSTTEAFF
>TRBV11-2|TRBJ2-7|.|few
TGTGCCAGCAGCGCCGCAGGGAATCGTTACGAGCAGTACTTC
CASSAAGNRYEQYF
>TRBV7-2|TRBJ1-2|.|.
TGTGCCAGCACCCTACAGGGTATCGACTATGGCTACACCTTC
CASTLQGIDYGYTF
>TRBV5-1|TRBJ2-1|TRBD1|.
TGCGCCAGCAGCCAAAGGACAGGGGGCGCTGCCAATGAGCAGTTCTTC
CASSQRTGGAANEQFF
>TRBV5-1|TRBJ1-1|.|few
TGCGCCAGCAGCCGTGCTGGCGGGTCCAACTCTGAAGCTTTCTTT
CASSRAGGSNSEAFF
>TRBV4-1|TRBJ1-1|.|.
TGCGCCAGCAGCCCAAGGGCGACAGCCCAAAATGATACTGAAGCTTTCTTT
CASSPRATAQNDTEAFF
>TRBV24-1|TRBJ2-7|TRBD1|.
TGTGCCACCAGTTACAGGGGGTCCTACGAGCAGTACTTC
CATSYRGSYEQYF
>TRBV7-2|TRBJ1-2|TRBD1|.
TGTGCCAGCAGCTTACACGGGACAGGGAGCTATGGCTACACCTTC
CASSLHGTGSYGYTF
>TRBV28|TRBJ1-3|.|.
TGTGCCAGCAATAACGGGGCTGGAAACACCATATATTTT
CASNNGAGNTIYF
>TRBV7-3|TRBJ1-1|.|.
TGCGCCAGCAGCTTATCCAGGGTGACTGAAGCTTTCTTT
CASSLSRVTEAFF
>TRBV5-1|TRBJ2-2|TRBD1|.
TGCGCCAGCAGCTTGGAGAGGACAGGACCCAACACCGGGGAGCTGTTTTTT
CASSLERTGPNTGELFF
>TRBV28|TRBJ2-5|.|.
TGTGCCAGCAGCCACCGAGCTGGAGAGACCCAGTACTTC
CASSHRAGETQYF
>TRBV4-1|TRBJ1-4|TRBD1|.
TGCGCCAGCAGCCAAGATTGGGGGACAGGGTGGGAAAAACTGTTTTTT
CASSQDWGTGWEKLFF
>TRBV2|TRBJ1-2|TRBD1|once
TGTGCCAGCAGTGGAGACAGGGTCCTGGACTATGGCTACACCTTC
CASSGDRVLDYGYTF
>TRBV5-4|TRBJ2-2|.|.
TGTGCCAGCAGGATCGACAGTTCCACCGGGGAGCTGTTTTTT
CASRIDSSTGELFF
>TRBV6-5|TRBJ2-5|.|.
TGTGCCAGTGAGAAAGTTACAGTGTACCAAGAGACCCAGTACTTC
CASEKVTVYQETQYF
>TRBV3-1/TRBV3-2|TRBJ2-2|TRBD2|.
TGTGCCAGCAGCCCACGCGGACTAGCGGGAGGGCGGAGCACCGGGGAGCTGTTTTTT
CASSPRGLAGGRSTGELFF
>TRBV28|TRBJ1-6|.|.
TGTGCCAGCAGCATTTACAGGGAAGATTCACCCCTCCACTTT
CASSIYREDSPLHF
>TRBV9|TRBJ2-3|TRBD2|.
TGTGCCAGCAGCTTTCGGACTAGTTCGGATACGCAGTATTTT
CASSFRTSSDTQYF
>TRBV27|TRBJ2-1|TRBD1|.
TGTGCCAGCAGTTTCGGACAGGAGATCAATGAGCAGTTCTTC
CASSFGQEINEQFF
>TRBV29-1|TRBJ2-3|TRBD2|.
TGCAGCGTTGACGGGGGGGCTTCAGATACGCAGTATTTT
CSVDGGASDTQYF
>TRBV7-9|TRBJ1-1|TRBD1|.
TGTGCCAGCAGCCCAGGGACAGGGTCCGGGAGCACTGAAGCTTTCTTT
CASSPGTGSGSTEAFF
>TRBV5-4|TRBJ1-1|.|once
TGTGCCAGCAGCTCGGGGAGAGGGGGATACACTGAAGCTTTCTTT
CASSSGRGGYTEAFF